This TCR beta chain was profiled in a study of shared clonotypes between healthy human individuals. Donors comprised healthy HIV-negative adults lacking recent acute infections or vaccinations. Libraries were prepared by immunoSEQ multiplex PCR; TCRdb keeps only in-frame clonotypes and omits some of them. The data hold more than 2,000,000 clones, with approximately 93% observed a single time. The sample comprised naive CD4+ T cells from PBMCs. Subset reported: CD45RA+ positively selected. The receptor was isolated from a man aged 18 to 35 in good health. Some clones in this sample may be carry-over from other donors' samples.

The CDR3 is CASSFAGPPRETQYF. The CDR3 DNA reads as TGCGCCAGCAGCTTCGCGGGACCCCCTCGGGAGACCCAGTACTTC. The chain combines TRBV5-1 with TRBJ2-5, with a possible D match to TRBD2 (6 bases). The germline CDR1 and CDR2 sequences are SGHRS and YFSETQ. V dropped 2 bases and J dropped 5 bases, with 16 bases sitting between them. The CDR3 extends over 15 amino acids.